This T cell receptor (beta chain) was retrieved from a study of cytomegalovirus exposure and HLA in healthy donors. CDR1 is MNHEY, CDR2 SMNVEV, per germline (reference sequence). The V end was cut by 11 bases, the J end by 6 bases, with 14 bases between. This CDR3 has 13 amino acids. 13 Jbeta primers and 60 Vbeta primers were used for the PCR. Some clones are missing from TCRdb's copy, which holds only in-frame ones; the method was immunoSEQ multiplex PCR. The sample yields 90,000 to 120,000 clones, roughly 80% seen once. V is TRBV27 and J is TRBJ1-6; D unresolved. The sequence was collected from a man aged 30-40 years in good health and CMV-seronegative. Material for sequencing was PBMCs. The CDR3 nucleotides read TGTGCCCTACCCCGGCAGGCTAATTCACCCCTCCACTTT. This encodes CALPRQANSPLHF.